The clone carrying this T cell receptor beta chain has a single count. Its specificity is not known. TCR beta libraries were prepared from cDNA with unique molecular identifiers. TCRdb used MiXCR to reprocess the PCR reads, holding one entry per CDR3 protein. The top ten hold about 11% of the sample, which has approximately 630,000 distinct CDR3 sequences, approximately 60% seen once. J was trimmed by 7 bases and V by 5 bases; bases with no gene match: 12. Germline V gives CDR1 SGHVS, CDR2 FNYEAQ. The CDR3 contains 15 residues. This record belongs to a study of post-analysis software for immune sequencing data. Findings and caveats of the study: Controls' normalized Chao1 diversity significantly exceeded that of multiple sclerosis patients. In patients, a few TRBV segments were more frequent than in controls, with TRBV5-6, TRBV5-1 and TRBV20-1 among them.

The receptor was isolated from a girl aged 2 to 10 with multiple sclerosis. The rearrangement links TRBV7-6 to TRBJ2-7, with 9 bases that match TRBD1. The sample comprised blood. This chain's CDR3 is CASSDAGQGMWEQYF. DNA of the CDR3: TGTGCCAGCAGCGATGCTGGACAGGGGATGTGGGAGCAGTACTTC.